The entry below gives a single T cell receptor beta chain sequence along with its context. This clone was seen only once. This clone's antigen is unknown. No much larger clonotype is one base removed from it; base qualities were not supplied. The CDR3 holds 14 amino acids from the cysteine to the phenylalanine. Kept here is only the CDR3 DNA, which spans 42 bases and is read in frame from base 1. The germline ends are 8 bases apart after V is trimmed by 1 base and J by 4 bases. Via the germline V gene (reference sequence), CDR1 is LGHDT and CDR2 YNNKEL. The sample originates from a study of T cell responses to AZD1222 COVID-19 vaccine (dated by TCRdb to the early 2020s). With regard to the full study: AZD1222 recipients given second doses at about 4 weeks or at about 12 weeks were pooled, since spike-specific TCR depth and breadth were not found to differ between the two schedules. TCR sequencing was performed for over 230 trial participants, of whom 207 were given two doses of AZD1222 and around 25 were given two doses of MenACWY control vaccine. Trial participants were enrolled by age into subgroups of 18-55, 56-69 and 70-plus years, and 148, 28 and 57 TCR-sequenced participants, respectively, were included in these subgroups.

The CDR3 regions of human TCRbeta chains were subjected to immunosequencing. The authors' analysis ran thus. TCRs in the repertoires were compared against a reference library of SARS-CoV-2-specific TCRs that had been generated with the MIRA antigen-specificity platform. Breadth was defined as the fraction of unique TCRs that were SARS-CoV-2-associated, and depth was defined as the fraction of total T cells that were SARS-CoV-2-associated. Each spike-specific TCR was assigned to its reactive spike region and to a CD4 or CD8 class using the MIRA data. Log10-transformed breadth and depth values were compared by one-way ANOVA with Sidak's multiple comparisons tests. The clones in this table, taken by TCRdb from immuneACCESS, are in-frame only. Not every clone is retained; where verified, under half of the shortfall comes from an unresolved V gene, and the cause of the rest is unknown. V, J and clone size derive from that table, while D and trimming were established from the DNA sequence. The sample table holds about 97,000 clones, of which more than 70% were seen once. The biggest ten clones account for less than 3% of the sample.

According to the study, the label for this sample's time point signals: baseline before first vaccination. Vaccinee samples were obtained from the UK trials COV001 and COV002, which included a single-blind randomized controlled phase 2/3 trial of AZD1222 (ChAdOx1 nCoV-19) in healthy adults. For TCRbeta chain sequencing, PBMC samples from trial participants were taken at day 0 and at day 28 after the second dose. What the study reported, not specific to this receptor: The 56-69-year group was small, and its depth increase did not reach significance, likely because of low power. CD4 TCRs associated with the vaccine covered the entire spike protein, and the dominant responses were in regions 160-218 and 743-854. Because no samples from the day 14 peak response were available, repertoires could be characterized only after the peak T cell response. Conclusions about previously exposed vaccinees are limited, since just five or six AZD1222 recipients were seropositive for SARS-CoV-2 at baseline. Most participants were white British and females outnumbered males, and the authors suggested that clonal diversity may have been underestimated. Nearly half of unique spike-specific TCRs reportedly recognized epitopes outside regions mutated in the B.1.351 and B.1.1.7 variants. A significant rise in spike-specific TCR breadth and depth was observed after two AZD1222 doses relative to day 0 and relative to MenACWY recipients.

The sequencing here drew on peripheral blood, taken on day 0 of AZD1222 vaccination. The source of this sequence is an adult in good health. The chain couples TRBV3-1 (or the pseudogene TRBV3-2) to TRBJ1-3; the D gene cannot be named for sure. The CDR3 region has the sequence CASSQVTTGNTIYF. The DNA sequence reads TGTGCCAGCAGCCAAGTGACCACGGGAAACACCATATATTTT.